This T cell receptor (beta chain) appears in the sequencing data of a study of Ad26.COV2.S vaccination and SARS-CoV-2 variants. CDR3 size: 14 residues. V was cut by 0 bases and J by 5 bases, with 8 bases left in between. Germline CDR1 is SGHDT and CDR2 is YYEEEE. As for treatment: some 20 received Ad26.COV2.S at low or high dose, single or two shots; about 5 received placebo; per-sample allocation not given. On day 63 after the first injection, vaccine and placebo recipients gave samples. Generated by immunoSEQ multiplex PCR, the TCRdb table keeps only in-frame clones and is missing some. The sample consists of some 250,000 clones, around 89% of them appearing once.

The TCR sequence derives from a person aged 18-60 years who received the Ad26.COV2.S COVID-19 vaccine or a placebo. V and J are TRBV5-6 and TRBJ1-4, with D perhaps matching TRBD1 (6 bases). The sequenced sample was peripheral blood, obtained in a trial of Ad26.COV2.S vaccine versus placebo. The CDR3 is CASSLGQANEKLFF. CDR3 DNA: TGTGCCAGCAGCTTGGGACAGGCAAATGAAAAACTGTTTTTT.